This T cell receptor (beta chain) was recovered during a study of response to subunit inactivated influenza vaccine. Study-level findings and limits: Authors suggested few new T cells are recruited by each seasonal influenza vaccination.

As for this clonotype: Its antigen is not identified.

Trimming pared 3 bases from V and 0 bases from J, leaving 9 bases between. The CDR3 is made up of 14 amino acids. The V gene's germline CDR1 is DFQATT and CDR2 SNEGSKA (reference sequence). MiXCR, applied by TCRdb to the RT-PCR reads, yields one record per CDR3 protein. The table shows roughly 650,000 distinct CDR3 sequences, with around 16% occurring only once. This sequence originates from a man aged 45-65 years who received an inactivated influenza vaccine. Here the sequenced sample was PBMCs from blood, taken about 11 days after vaccination. The rearrangement links TRBV20-1 to TRBJ1-5; no firm D call. In DNA, the CDR3 is TGCAGTGCTAGCACCATATATAGCAATCAGCCCCAGCATTTT. This gives the protein CSASTIYSNQPQHF.